The sequence of this T cell receptor (beta chain) was determined in a study of CD8+ T cells in alopecia areata. Turning to the study itself: Scoring of treated patients' severity used the percentage of affected scalp area.

The treatment denotes: oral pan-JAK inhibitor, 5-10 mg twice daily. Patients with alopecia areata provided lesional scalp punch biopsies as well as peripheral blood. The CDR3 loop spans 13 amino acids. Looked up from germline, CDR1 is SGHNT and CDR2 is YYREEE (reference sequence). The V segment lost 4 bases and the J segment 8 bases; nucleotides outside the gene matches: 8. cDNA reverse transcribed from extracted RNA served as the sequencing template. TCRdb keeps only in-frame clones here, not all; method: immunoSEQ multiplex PCR. The repertoire has about 210,000 clones, roughly 64% of them found once; the top ten carry 4% to 5%.

The input for sequencing was CD4+ T cells sorted from blood, taken at week 4, from a patient treated with tofacitinib. The TCR originated in a human donor with alopecia areata. The V gene is TRBV5-4, the J gene TRBJ1-2; 7 bases agree with TRBD1. The CDR3 region is CASSRDRVGGYTF. The CDR3 nucleotides read TGTGCCAGCAGCCGAGACAGGGTAGGGGGCTACACCTTC.